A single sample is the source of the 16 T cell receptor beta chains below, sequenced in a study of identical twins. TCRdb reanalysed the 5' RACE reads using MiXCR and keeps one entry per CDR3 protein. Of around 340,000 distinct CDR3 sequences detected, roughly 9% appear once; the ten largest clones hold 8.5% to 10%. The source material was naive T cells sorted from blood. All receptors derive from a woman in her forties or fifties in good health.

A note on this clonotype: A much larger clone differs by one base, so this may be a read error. The CDR3 coding sequence is TGTGCCCCCAGTGACCAGACTAGCGTTCGCACAGATACGCAGTATTTT. It yields the protein CAPSDQTSVRTDTQYF. The chain combines TRBV24-1 with TRBJ2-3; 8 bases map to TRBD2. Germline loops: CDR1 KGHDR, CDR2 SFDVKD. This CDR3 has 16 amino acids.

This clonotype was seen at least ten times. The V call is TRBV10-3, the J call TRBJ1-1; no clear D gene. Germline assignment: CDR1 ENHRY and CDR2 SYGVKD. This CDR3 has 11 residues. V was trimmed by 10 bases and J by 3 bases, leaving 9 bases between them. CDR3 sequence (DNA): TGTGCCACCTTGCGGGACACTGAAGCTTTCTTT. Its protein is CATLRDTEAFF.

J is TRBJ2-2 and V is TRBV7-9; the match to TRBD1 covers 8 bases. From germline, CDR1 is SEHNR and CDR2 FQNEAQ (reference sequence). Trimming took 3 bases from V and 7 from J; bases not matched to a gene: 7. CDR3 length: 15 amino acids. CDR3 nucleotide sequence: TGTGCCAGCAGCTTTCCGGGACAGGTTAACGGGGAGCTGTTTTTT. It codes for CASSFPGQVNGELFF.

DNA for the CDR3: TGCGCCAGCAGTGGAGGGTCTGCAACTAATGAAAAACTGTTTTTT. This translates into CASSGGSATNEKLFF. The chain carries TRBV10-1 and TRBJ1-4, with unresolved D. The germline V and J ends were trimmed by 4 bases and 0 bases, with 9 bases remaining between them. CDR1 WNHNN and CDR2 SYGVQD come from the germline V gene (reference sequence). CDR3 length equals 15 residues.

This CDR3 is CASSQGTIAGGNEQFF. CDR3 in DNA: TGTGCCAGCAGCCAAGGCACAATAGCGGGGGGGAATGAGCAGTTCTTC. This sequence joins TRBV14 and TRBJ2-1, with 11 bases identical to TRBD2. This CDR3 region has 16 residues. V gave up 1 base and J gave up 7 bases; unmatched junction bases: 6. Germline V gene lookup returns CDR1 SGHDN and CDR2 FVKESK.

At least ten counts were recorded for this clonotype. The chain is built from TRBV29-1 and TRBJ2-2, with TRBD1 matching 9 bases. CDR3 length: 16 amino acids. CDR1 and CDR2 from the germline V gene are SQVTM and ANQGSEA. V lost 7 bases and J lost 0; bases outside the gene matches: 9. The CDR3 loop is CSAPTGGDSNTGELFF. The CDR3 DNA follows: TGCAGCGCCCCGACAGGGGGGGACTCGAACACCGGGGAGCTGTTTTTT.

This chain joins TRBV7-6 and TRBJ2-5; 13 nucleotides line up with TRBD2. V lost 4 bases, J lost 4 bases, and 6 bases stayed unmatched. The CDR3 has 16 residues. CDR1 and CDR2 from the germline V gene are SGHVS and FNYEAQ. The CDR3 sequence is CASSSRTSGSGETQYF. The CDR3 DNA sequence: TGTGCCAGCAGCTCCCGGACTAGCGGGAGTGGAGAGACCCAGTACTTC.

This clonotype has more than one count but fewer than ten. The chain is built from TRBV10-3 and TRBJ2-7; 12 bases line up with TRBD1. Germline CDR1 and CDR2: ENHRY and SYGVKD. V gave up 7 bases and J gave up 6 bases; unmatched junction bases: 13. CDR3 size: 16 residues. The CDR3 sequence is CAITPGQGAPLSEQYV. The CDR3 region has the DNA TGTGCCATCACCCCGGGACAGGGGGCGCCCCTTAGCGAGCAGTACGTC.

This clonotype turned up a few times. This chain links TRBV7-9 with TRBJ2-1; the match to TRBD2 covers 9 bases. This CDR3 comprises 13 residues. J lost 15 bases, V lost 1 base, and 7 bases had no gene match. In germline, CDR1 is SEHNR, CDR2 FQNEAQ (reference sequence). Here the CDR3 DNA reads TGTGCCAGCAGCTTAGGGGGTTTAGCGGGAGTGTTCTTC. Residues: CASSLGGLAGVFF.

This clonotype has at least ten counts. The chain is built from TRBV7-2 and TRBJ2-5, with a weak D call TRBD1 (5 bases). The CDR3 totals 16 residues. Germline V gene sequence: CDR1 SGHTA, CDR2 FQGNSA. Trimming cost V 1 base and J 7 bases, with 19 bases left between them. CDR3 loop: CASSLGSHPRQGTQYF. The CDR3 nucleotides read TGTGCCAGCAGCTTAGGGTCCCACCCCCGTCAGGGGACCCAGTACTTC.

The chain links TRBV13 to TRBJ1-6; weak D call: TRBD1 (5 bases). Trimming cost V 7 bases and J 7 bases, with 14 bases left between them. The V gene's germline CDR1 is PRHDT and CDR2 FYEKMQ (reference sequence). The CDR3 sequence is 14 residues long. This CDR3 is CASKTGDSNSPLHF. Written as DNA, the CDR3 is TGTGCCAGCAAAACGGGAGACAGCAATTCACCCCTCCACTTT. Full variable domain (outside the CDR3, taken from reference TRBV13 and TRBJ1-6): AAGVIQSPRHLIKEKRETATLKCYPIPRHDTVYWYQQGPGQDPQFLISFYEKMQSDKGSIPDRFSAQQFSDYHSELNMSSLELGDSALYFCASKTGDSNSPLHFGNGTRLTVT.

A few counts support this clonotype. CDR3 amino acids: CASSVLRGDYNEQFF. The DNA for the CDR3 is TGTGCCAGCAGCGTGCTCAGGGGAGACTACAATGAGCAGTTCTTC. This chain uses TRBV9 with TRBJ2-1; a possible D gene is TRBD1 (6 bases). The V and J ends lost 2 bases and 3 bases respectively, with 12 bases between them. The V gene's germline CDR1 is SGDLS and CDR2 YYNGEE. The length of the CDR3 is 15 residues.

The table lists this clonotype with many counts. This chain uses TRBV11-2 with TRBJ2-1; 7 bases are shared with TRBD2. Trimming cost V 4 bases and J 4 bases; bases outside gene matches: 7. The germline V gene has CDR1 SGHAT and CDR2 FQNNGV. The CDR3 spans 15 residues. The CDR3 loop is CASSSSGQRYNEQFF. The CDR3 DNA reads TGTGCCAGCAGCTCTAGCGGTCAACGTTACAATGAGCAGTTCTTC.

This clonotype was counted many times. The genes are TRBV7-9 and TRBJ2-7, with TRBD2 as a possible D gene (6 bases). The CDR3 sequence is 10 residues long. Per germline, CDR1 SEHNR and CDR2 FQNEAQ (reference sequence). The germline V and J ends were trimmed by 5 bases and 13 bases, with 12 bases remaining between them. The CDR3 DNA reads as TGTGCCAGCAGCAGCCGGGACTCCTACGTC. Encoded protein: CASSSRDSYV.

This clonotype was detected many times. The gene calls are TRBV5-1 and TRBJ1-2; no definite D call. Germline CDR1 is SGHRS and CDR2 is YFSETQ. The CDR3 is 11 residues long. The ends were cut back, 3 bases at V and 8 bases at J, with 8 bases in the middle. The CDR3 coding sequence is TGCGCCAGCAGCTCTGATGTGGGCTACACCTTC. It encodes CASSSDVGYTF.

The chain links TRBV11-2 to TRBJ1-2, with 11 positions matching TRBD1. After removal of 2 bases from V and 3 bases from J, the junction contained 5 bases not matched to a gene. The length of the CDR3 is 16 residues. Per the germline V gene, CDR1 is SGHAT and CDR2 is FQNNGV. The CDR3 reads CASSLSPGQGDYGYTF. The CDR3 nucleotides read TGTGCCAGCAGCTTAAGTCCGGGACAGGGGGACTATGGCTACACCTTC.